The T cell receptor (beta chain) described here comes from a study of shared clonotypes between healthy human individuals. The CDR3 consists of 14 residues. Germline values: CDR1 SGHDN, CDR2 FVKESK. V was trimmed by 1 base and J by 9 bases, leaving 13 bases between them. Generated by immunoSEQ multiplex PCR, the TCRdb table keeps only in-frame clones and is missing some. Of some 1.5 million clones listed, over 95% are singletons. This clone was counted a few times. The sample comprised naive CD4+ T cells sorted from blood. Subset specified: CD45RA+ positively selected. This chain connects TRBV14 to TRBJ2-1; D ambiguous. This sequence originates from a man under 40 in good health. The CDR3 DNA reads as TGTGCCAGCAGCCAAGTTCGGTCCGGCCTTGAGCAGTTCTTC. It yields the protein CASSQVRSGLEQFF.